This T cell receptor (beta chain) was captured in a study of T-cell reconstitution after alpha-beta-depleted transplantation in children listed by TCRdb under 2016. As for the study more broadly: Using TCR repertoire profiling, the study followed T-cell immune reconstitution in a quantitative way in children after TCRalphabeta/CD19-depleted allogeneic hematopoietic cell transplantation.

This clonotype was detected a few times. No antigen is known for it. Base quality data are lacking; no much larger clone is found one base away. CDR1 and CDR2 (SGHTA, FQGNSA) derive from the germline V gene. The CDR3 runs 16 residues from the cysteine to the phenylalanine. The only DNA kept is the CDR3, 48 bases in frame from the first base. The junction carries 22 bases between V and J, which are trimmed by 7 bases and 6 bases respectively. To prepare the library, PCR was applied. The listed sequencing device is Illumina HiSeq 2500. TCR libraries were prepared with molecular barcoding, using unique molecular identifiers to normalize TCRbeta repertoire quantification. TCRdb trimmed public reads at Q25 via fastp, called clones via MiXCR and kept in-frame beta chains. Each record represents a unique CDR3 protein, reported with the most common genes and DNA among its rows. A total of around 600,000 distinct CDR3 sequences appear in this sample, roughly 10% of them only once. The ten largest clones represent roughly 4% of the sample.

The sequenced sample was PBMCs from the stem cell graft donor, obtained from the stem cell graft. The clonotype originates from a human donor who donated a stem cell graft to a child with acute myeloid leukemia. Recombination linked TRBV7-2 to TRBJ2-1; the D gene is possibly TRBD2, with 8 bases matching. The CDR3 protein: CASTTTGAGGRNEQFF. The sequenced DNA: TGTGCCAGCACCACCACAGGGGCGGGAGGCCGCAATGAGCAGTTCTTC.